Included here is one T cell receptor beta chain sequence, with context. Donors were systemically healthy Caucasian individuals from Russia aged roughly 6 to 95 years. This entry comes from a study of blood T cells in healthy people across ages. The CDR3 spans 16 residues. The V gene end was trimmed by 2 bases and the J gene end by 8 bases; junction bases not matched to a gene: 9. Germline loops: CDR1 LGHNA, CDR2 YNFKEQ. Primed by a sample-barcoded 5' primer and a J-beta primer mix, a second PCR proceeded for roughly 6 to 12 cycles. TCRdb used MiXCR to reprocess the 5' RACE reads, holding one entry per CDR3 protein. The data contain some 1.5 million distinct CDR3 sequences, less than 45% of them singletons.

The clonotype originates from a woman aged 18 to 35 in good health. Material for sequencing was blood. The chain joins TRBV4-2 to TRBJ2-1, with 10 nucleotides matching TRBD2. In DNA, the CDR3 is TGTGCCAGCAGCCAAATTCTGAGCGGGAGGGGGCATGAGCAGTTCTTC. Encoded protein: CASSQILSGRGHEQFF.